Listed here are 26 T cell receptor beta chains from one sample, sequenced in a study of OX40 agonist ivuxolimab in advanced cancers. Profiled with immunoSEQ multiplex PCR; TCRdb holds only in-frame clones, not every one. The sample lists some 89,000 clones; about 86% were seen once. The input for sequencing was CD4+ or CD8+ T cells sorted from blood, taken in a trial of the OX40 agonist ivuxolimab. The receptors derive from an adult with an advanced solid tumor such as melanoma, head and neck, liver or kidney cancer.

The rearrangement joins TRBV2 to TRBJ2-1; TRBD2 might be the D (6 bases). CDR1 and CDR2 from the germline V gene are SNHLY and FYNNEI. The V and J ends lost 6 bases and 5 bases respectively, with 11 bases between them. CDR3 length: 13 amino acids. DNA of the CDR3: TGTGCCAGCAGAAGGACTACCAACAATGAGCAGTTCTTC. This codes for CASRRTTNNEQFF.

The rearrangement links TRBV7-2 to TRBJ2-1; no reliable D call. The ends were cut back, 4 bases at V and 10 bases at J, with 14 bases in the middle. This CDR3 has 13 amino acids. Germline values: CDR1 SGHTA, CDR2 FQGNSA. The CDR3 coding sequence is TGTGCCAGCAGCTCCCCCCCAGGCCGGGAGCAGTTCTTC. Protein: CASSSPPGREQFF.

This chain joins TRBV19 and TRBJ1-1, with 8 bases lining up with TRBD1. The V gene's germline CDR1 is LNHDA and CDR2 SQIVND (reference sequence). The CDR3 spans 14 residues. V was clipped by 4 bases and J by 0 bases; unmatched bases: 1. The CDR3 DNA sequence: TGTGCCAGTAGTAGGGGACAGGTGAACACTGAAGCTTTCTTT. It encodes CASSRGQVNTEAFF.

The chain links TRBV7-2 to TRBJ1-1, with D possibly TRBD1 on 6 matching bases. Germline V gene data show CDR1 as SGHTA and CDR2 as FQGNSA. Trimming shortened V by 3 bases and J by 0 bases, and 11 bases separated the two germline ends. CDR3 length: 15 residues. The CDR3 loop reads CASSLARGLNTEAFF. The CDR3, as DNA: TGTGCCAGCAGCTTGGCCAGGGGCCTGAACACTGAAGCTTTCTTT.

V is TRBV5-1 and J is TRBJ2-1; 15 positions agree with TRBD2. CDR1 is SGHRS and CDR2 is YFSETQ in the germline V gene. The V segment lost 3 bases and the J segment 10 bases; nucleotides outside the gene matches: 2. The CDR3 has 14 amino acids. CDR3: CASSSGLAGGEQFF. The DNA of the CDR3 is TGCGCCAGCAGCTCGGGACTAGCGGGGGGAGAGCAGTTCTTC.

The CDR3 DNA reads as TGTGCCAGCCTAAACGAGGGGGCTGGCGGCTACACCTTC. This gives the protein CASLNEGAGGYTF. This rearrangement joins TRBV28 to TRBJ1-2; the match to TRBD1 covers 7 bases. CDR1 is MDHEN and CDR2 is SYDVKM in the germline V gene. This CDR3 is built from 13 residues. The trim removed 8 bases at V and 8 bases at J, leaving 11 bases unmatched.

CDR3 sequence: CASSQEGRQGYNEQFF. The CDR3 bases are TGTGCCAGCAGCCAAGAGGGGAGACAGGGCTACAATGAGCAGTTCTTC. V gene TRBV4-2 combines with J gene TRBJ2-1, with 7 bases aligning to TRBD1. There are 16 residues in the CDR3. V lost 0 bases to trimming and J lost 3 bases; unmatched junction nucleotides: 5. From germline, CDR1 is LGHNA and CDR2 YNFKEQ.

V is TRBV2 and J is TRBJ2-5; 10 bases fit TRBD2. The CDR3 consists of 13 residues. The germline V gene encodes CDR1 SNHLY and CDR2 FYNNEI. Trimming took 4 bases from V and 9 from J; bases not matched to a gene: 5. CDR3 sequence: CASSGGAGGSQYF. The CDR3 DNA sequence: TGTGCCAGCAGTGGTGGAGCGGGGGGGTCCCAGTACTTC.

The rearrangement links TRBV19 to TRBJ1-5; D may be TRBD1 (5 bases). Germline V gene data show CDR1 as LNHDA and CDR2 as SQIVND (reference sequence). The CDR3 covers 14 residues. The germline V and J ends were trimmed by 6 bases and 4 bases, with 13 bases remaining between them. The CDR3 spells CASSQAGGNQPQHF. Written as DNA, the CDR3 is TGTGCCAGTAGCCAAGCGGGGGGGAATCAGCCCCAGCATTTT.

This clone was found once. V gene TRBV7-9 combines with J gene TRBJ1-2; no firm D call. The CDR3 runs 16 residues. V lost 1 base to trimming and J lost 0 bases, with 12 bases between them. CDR1 and CDR2 (germline): SEHNR, FQNEAQ (reference sequence). The CDR3 nucleotides are TGTGCCAGCAGCTTAGTTGGGCAATTAGCTAACTATGGCTACACCTTC. Translating it yields CASSLVGQLANYGYTF.

This rearrangement joins TRBV27 to TRBJ1-2; D gene uncertain. The CDR3 is 14 amino acids. Germline assignment: CDR1 MNHEY and CDR2 SMNVEV (reference sequence). V lost 0 bases and J 6 bases, leaving 11 bases between the germline ends. For the CDR3, the DNA is TGTGCCAGCAGTTTATCAGCGGCTTCTCATGGCTACACCTTC. Protein: CASSLSAASHGYTF.

The CDR3, as DNA: TGTGCCAGCAGCTTGGAGCCTGGGACAGGGGGTACAGATACGCAGTATTTT. This gives the protein CASSLEPGTGGTDTQYF. This chain uses TRBV5-4 with TRBJ2-3; TRBD1 matches at 11 bases. This CDR3 comprises 17 residues. Germline V gene sequence: CDR1 SGHNT, CDR2 YYREEE (reference sequence). J gave up 3 bases and V 0 bases, and 6 bases lay outside the gene matches.

This clone was detected a few times. V and J are TRBV20-1 and TRBJ2-7; D is uncertain. This CDR3 is built from 11 residues. Germline V gives CDR1 DFQATT, CDR2 SNEGSKA (reference sequence). Trimming took off 6 bases at V and 6 bases at J, with 12 bases between the two ends. The CDR3 here is CSASSSREQYF. The CDR3 nucleotides read TGCAGTGCCTCATCCTCTCGCGAGCAGTACTTC.

This rearrangement joins TRBV5-1 to TRBJ2-5; TRBD1 aligns across 10 bases. After removal of 7 bases from V and 5 bases from J, the junction contained 8 bases not matched to a gene. Germline V CDR1 and CDR2: SGHRS, YFSETQ. The CDR3 length is 14 residues. The DNA for the CDR3 is TGCGCCAGCGCCCAGACAGGGGGCGAGGAGACCCAGTACTTC. Protein: CASAQTGGEETQYF.

This clone was seen a handful of times. This chain uses TRBV27 with TRBJ1-1; D is ambiguous. In germline, CDR1 is MNHEY, CDR2 SMNVEV (reference sequence). Trimming cost V 6 bases and J 1 base, with 12 bases left between them. The CDR3 is made up of 14 amino acids. The CDR3 loop is CASRQDDSNTEAFF. CDR3 DNA sequence: TGTGCCAGCAGGCAGGACGACTCGAACACTGAAGCTTTCTTT.

The DNA for the CDR3 is TGTGCCAGCAGTGTTACACAGGGAGGCGAGACCCAGTACTTC. Its translation is CASSVTQGGETQYF. This chain connects TRBV6-1 to TRBJ2-5, with D possibly called TRBD1 or TRBD2 (6 bases each). This CDR3 spans 14 amino acids. The V end lost 4 bases, the J end lost 5 bases, and 14 bases lay between the germline ends. Germline V gene lookup returns CDR1 MNHNS and CDR2 SASEGT.

The chain couples TRBV2 to TRBJ2-6; D gene uncertain. This CDR3 has 15 residues. V was clipped by 5 bases and J by 2 bases, with 10 bases between them. Per germline, CDR1 SNHLY and CDR2 FYNNEI. The CDR3, as DNA: TGTGCCAGCAGTCGAACGGCAACTGGGGCCAACGTCCTGACTTTC. Its translation: CASSRTATGANVLTF.

The table lists this clone with a few counts. V is TRBV7-8 and J is TRBJ2-7; 12 positions match TRBD2. The germline V gene encodes CDR1 SGHVS and CDR2 FQNEAQ. CDR3 length equals 17 residues. Trimming cost V 7 bases and J 1 base; bases outside gene matches: 11. Written as DNA, the CDR3 is TGTGCCAGCACCTCGGGCCTAGCGGGGGGGCCATCCTACGAGCAGTACTTC. Protein: CASTSGLAGGPSYEQYF.

The V call is TRBV10-3, the J call TRBJ2-2; the D gene is possibly TRBD2 (5 bases). CDR3 length: 14 residues. Germline V gene sequence: CDR1 ENHRY, CDR2 SYGVKD. V shed 3 bases and J shed 6 bases, with 11 bases lying between them. The CDR3 is CAISDNPGAGELFF. CDR3 nucleotides: TGTGCCATCAGTGACAACCCCGGGGCCGGGGAGCTGTTTTTT.

V and J are TRBV6-1 and TRBJ1-2, with 7 bases aligning to TRBD1. The germline gives CDR1 MNHNS, CDR2 SASEGT. The CDR3 consists of 17 residues. With V trimmed by 4 bases and J by 4 bases, 15 bases remained unmatched. CDR3 in DNA: TGTGCCAGCAGTGTACAGGGGTCGATCCGGTCGAGCTATGGCTACACCTTC. Protein sequence: CASSVQGSIRSSYGYTF.

With respect to this clone: Other DNA sequences in this specimen translate into the identical CDR3. The chain carries TRBV19 and TRBJ2-7; maybe TRBD2 (6 bases). V lost 1 base and J lost 1, with 8 bases in between. This CDR3 is 14 amino acids long. Per the germline V gene, CDR1 is LNHDA and CDR2 is SQIVND (reference sequence). The CDR3 DNA follows: TGTGCCAGTAGTATAGTTGGGGGGTCCTACGAGCAGTACTTC. Translating gives CASSIVGGSYEQYF.

This clone came up once. This chain uses TRBV27 with TRBJ1-2; 7 bases map to TRBD1. V shed 5 bases, J shed 4 bases, and the junction held 7 bases outside the gene matches. The V gene's germline CDR1 is MNHEY and CDR2 SMNVEV (reference sequence). This CDR3 has 14 residues. CDR3 sequence: CASSAHRGRYGYTF. The CDR3 DNA reads TGTGCCAGCAGTGCACACAGGGGCCGCTATGGCTACACCTTC.

J is TRBJ2-1 and V is TRBV19; tentative D call: TRBD1 (5 bases). CDR1 LNHDA and CDR2 SQIVND come from the germline V gene (reference sequence). The CDR3 contains 12 residues. Between the trimmed V and J ends, which lost 10 bases and 3 bases, there was a span of 10 bases. CDR3 in DNA: TGTGCCACTACAGGATACTACAATGAGCAGTTCTTC. Its protein is CATTGYYNEQFF.

This chain connects TRBV7-3 to TRBJ2-3, with TRBD2 matching 12 bases. This CDR3 region has 16 residues. The trim removed 5 bases at V and 4 bases at J, leaving 7 bases unmatched. CDR1 is SGHTA, CDR2 FQGTGA, per germline. CDR3 in DNA: TGTGCCAGCAGCCGTATACTAGCGGGGGGTCCAGATACGCAGTATTTT. This gives the protein CASSRILAGGPDTQYF.

V and J are TRBV28 and TRBJ1-6; D is possibly TRBD1 (5 bases). Germline-derived CDR1 and CDR2 are MDHEN and SYDVKM. This CDR3 has 14 amino acids. V dropped 3 bases and J dropped 2 bases, with 5 bases sitting between them. The CDR3 reads CASSFRAYNSPLHF. CDR3 DNA sequence: TGTGCCAGCAGTTTCAGGGCCTATAATTCACCCCTCCACTTT. Variable domain in full (rest from reference TRBV28 and TRBJ1-6): DVKVTQSSRYLVKRTGEKVFLECVQDMDHENMFWYRQDPGLGLRLIYFSYDVKMKEKGDIPEGYSVSREKKERFSLILESASTNQTSMYLCASSFRAYNSPLHFGNGTRLTVT.

The sample holds a few counts of this clone. Other DNA sequences within the sample encode an identical CDR3. The genes are TRBV11-2 and TRBJ2-7; 9 positions match TRBD1. The CDR3 loop spans 13 amino acids. Germline V gives CDR1 SGHAT, CDR2 FQNNGV. Losses at the gene ends were 4 bases for V and 3 bases for J; bases not matched to a gene: 1. DNA of the CDR3: TGTGCCAGCAGCTACAGGGGGCTCTACGAGCAGTACTTC. It encodes CASSYRGLYEQYF.